The source of this T cell receptor (beta chain) is a study of blood T cell repertoires in COVID-19. Per the study methods: Using reference gene primer amplification, nucleated cell counts were estimated. Only in-frame clones appear in the TCRdb table, and some are missing; sequencing was by immunoSEQ multiplex PCR. That table furnishes V, J and clone size, whereas the DNA furnished D and trimming. The table shows about 200,000 clones, with over 85% occurring only once. V gave up 4 bases and J gave up 8 bases, with 15 bases separating them. The CDR3 has 15 residues. CDR1 MGHRA and CDR2 YSYEKL come from the germline V gene.

The source is a woman aged 25 to 45 with acute COVID-19. Source material: PBMCs or T cells enriched from blood (not recorded which). The chain recombines TRBV4-1 with TRBJ1-6; D unresolved. The CDR3: CASSLEGREYSPLHF. Written as DNA, the CDR3 is TGCGCCAGCAGCCTCGAAGGACGGGAATATTCACCCCTCCACTTT.